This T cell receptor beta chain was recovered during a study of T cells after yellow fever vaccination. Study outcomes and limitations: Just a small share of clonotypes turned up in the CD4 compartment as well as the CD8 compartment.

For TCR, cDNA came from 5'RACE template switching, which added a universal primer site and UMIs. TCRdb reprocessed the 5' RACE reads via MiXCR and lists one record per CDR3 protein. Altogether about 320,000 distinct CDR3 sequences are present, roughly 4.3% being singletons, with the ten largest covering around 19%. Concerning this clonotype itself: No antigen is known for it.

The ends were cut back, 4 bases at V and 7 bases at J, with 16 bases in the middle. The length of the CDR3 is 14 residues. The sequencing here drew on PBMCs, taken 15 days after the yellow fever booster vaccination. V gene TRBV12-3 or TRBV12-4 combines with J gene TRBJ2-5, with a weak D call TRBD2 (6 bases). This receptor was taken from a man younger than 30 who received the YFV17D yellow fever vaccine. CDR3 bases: TGTGCCAGCAGTTCCGGGACTTCTATCGGGACCCAGTACTTC. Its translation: CASSSGTSIGTQYF.